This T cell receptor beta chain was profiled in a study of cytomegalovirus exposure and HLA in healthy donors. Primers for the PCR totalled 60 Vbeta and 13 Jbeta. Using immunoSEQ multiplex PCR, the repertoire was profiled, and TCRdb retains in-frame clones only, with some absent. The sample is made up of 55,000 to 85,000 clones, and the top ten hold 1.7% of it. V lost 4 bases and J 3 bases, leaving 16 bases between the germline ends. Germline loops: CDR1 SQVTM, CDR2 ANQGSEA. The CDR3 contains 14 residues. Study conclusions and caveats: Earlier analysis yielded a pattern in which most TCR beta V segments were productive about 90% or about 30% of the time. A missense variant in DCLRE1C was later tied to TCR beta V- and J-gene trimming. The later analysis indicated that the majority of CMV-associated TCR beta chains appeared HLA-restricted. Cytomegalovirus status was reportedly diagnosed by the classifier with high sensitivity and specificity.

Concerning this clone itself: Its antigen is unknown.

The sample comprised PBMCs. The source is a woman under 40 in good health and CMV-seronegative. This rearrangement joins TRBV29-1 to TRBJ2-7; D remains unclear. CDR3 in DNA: TGCAGCGTTGGTGTCCCAGCCAACAGCTACGAGCAGTACTTC. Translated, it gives CSVGVPANSYEQYF.